This TCR beta chain was captured by sequencing in a study of control samples from healthy donors and cancer patients. V was clipped by 2 bases and J by 6 bases, with 9 bases between them. CDR3 size: 12 residues. Germline V gene data show CDR1 as SGHRS and CDR2 as YFSETQ. Data came from immunoSEQ multiplex PCR; TCRdb stores just in-frame clones and leaves some out. The sample lists tens of thousands of clones; approximately 90% were seen once. This TCR was recovered from a woman aged 40 to 50 with head and neck cancer. Sequencing used PBMCs. The chain recombines TRBV5-1 with TRBJ2-7; D call uncertain. The CDR3 reads CASSLTYTEQYF. CDR3 DNA: TGCGCCAGCAGCTTAACTTACACCGAGCAGTACTTC.